Here is one T cell receptor (beta chain) with its context. These data come from a study of OX40 agonist ivuxolimab in advanced cancers. V dropped 5 bases and J dropped 13 bases, with 12 bases sitting between them. In germline, CDR1 is MNHEY, CDR2 SVGAGI. The CDR3 is made up of 12 amino acids. Produced via immunoSEQ multiplex PCR; TCRdb's table is partial and in-frame only. The sample has about 75,000 clones, approximately 86% seen once. This chain links TRBV6-5 with TRBJ1-6, with D unclear. Specimen: CD4+ or CD8+ T cells sorted from blood, collected in a trial of the OX40 agonist ivuxolimab. The source is an adult with an advanced solid tumor such as melanoma, head and neck, liver or kidney cancer. The CDR3: CASSTSGVPLHF. The DNA of the CDR3 is TGTGCCAGCAGTACGTCCGGGGTGCCCCTCCACTTT.